The sequence of this T cell receptor beta chain was determined in a study of T-cell reconstitution after alpha-beta-depleted transplantation in children. General observations from the study: Newly generated T cells supplied most T-cell counts and diversity one year post-transplant. It was surviving recipient T cells and thymic progenitors that gave some patients high TCRbeta diversity at day 60. Expanded graft clones, several hundred of them, were reportedly the source of alpha-beta T cells about two months after transplant.

As to this clonotype: What it binds is unknown.

Germline V CDR1 and CDR2: DFQATT, SNEGSKA (reference sequence). V lost 6 bases and J lost 8; bases outside the gene matches: 11. The CDR3 covers 14 residues. As it was prepared, the TCRbeta library received unique molecular identifiers. TCRdb passed the PCR reads through MiXCR, listing each CDR3 protein once. This table has a few hundred thousand distinct CDR3 sequences, more than 20% appearing once. Sequences were derived from PBMCs, sampled before TCRalphabeta/CD19-depleted stem cell transplant. This clonotype originated in a girl aged 2 to 10 with Fanconi anemia, due to receive a stem cell transplant. This rearrangement joins TRBV20-1 to TRBJ2-1; 9 bases line up with TRBD2. This CDR3 is CSASNSGSFDEQFF. CDR3 DNA: TGCAGTGCCTCAAATAGCGGGAGTTTTGATGAGCAGTTCTTC.